A single sample gave rise to the 20 T cell receptor beta chains below, sequenced in a study of cytomegalovirus exposure and HLA in healthy donors. Data came from immunoSEQ multiplex PCR; TCRdb stores just in-frame clones and leaves some out. This sample yields fewer than 120,000 clones, of which roughly 88% are seen a single time; over 1.3% belongs to the top ten. The sample taken for sequencing was PBMCs. Source of these receptors: a woman in her twenties or thirties in good health and CMV-seropositive.

This clone has just one count. V gene TRBV21-1 combines with J gene TRBJ1-2; TRBD1, the D gene given by the table, was not confirmed from the DNA. TRBV21-1 is classified as a pseudogene. This CDR3 spans 14 amino acids. The CDR3 DNA reads as TGTGCCAGCAGCAAAACGACAGGGGAGGATGGCTACACCTTC. Residues: CASSKTTGEDGYTF.

The gene calls are TRBV5-1 and TRBJ2-5, with D unclear. Germline lookup yields CDR1 SGHRS and CDR2 YFSETQ. Trimming removed 3 bases at V and 4 bases at J, with 10 bases between. The CDR3 spans 13 residues. CDR3 DNA: TGCGCCAGCAGCTACCCTGGCGGAGAGACCCAGTACTTC. Protein product: CASSYPGGETQYF.

The chain combines TRBV4-1 with TRBJ1-3; D ambiguous. This CDR3 has 16 residues. V lost 3 bases and J 0 bases, leaving 12 bases between the germline ends. CDR1 MGHRA and CDR2 YSYEKL come from the germline V gene. The CDR3 is CASSHPLADSGNTIYF. The CDR3 DNA follows: TGCGCCAGCAGCCACCCTCTGGCCGACTCTGGAAACACCATATATTTT.

This chain joins TRBV14 and TRBJ2-5; perhaps TRBD2 as D (5 bases). Germline CDR1 SGHDN, CDR2 FVKESK. This CDR3 spans 14 amino acids. V shed 4 bases and J shed 3 bases, with 12 bases lying between them. The chain's CDR3 is CASSRGAFEETQYF. CDR3 bases: TGTGCCAGCAGCCGGGGAGCATTCGAAGAGACCCAGTACTTC.

The rearrangement uses TRBV7-2 and TRBJ1-5; possibly TRBD1 for D (6 bases). The V and J ends lost 6 bases and 3 bases respectively, with 12 bases between them. The germline CDR1 and CDR2 sequences are SGHTA and FQGNSA. CDR3 length: 14 residues. CDR3 DNA sequence: TGTGCCAGCAGTTCCGGGACAATCAATCAGCCCCAGCATTTT. Its protein product is CASSSGTINQPQHF.

This clone was observed a few times. The chain links TRBV7-9 to TRBJ2-2; 9 bases fit TRBD2. Germline lookup yields CDR1 SEHNR and CDR2 FQNEAQ (reference sequence). CDR3 length: 16 amino acids. V trimming: 5 bases; J trimming: 3 bases; junction bases outside the gene matches: 7. The CDR3 loop reads CASSHRLAADTGELFF. The CDR3 DNA is TGTGCCAGCAGCCATAGACTAGCGGCGGACACCGGGGAGCTGTTTTTT. The full variable domain, with the rest looked up from reference TRBV7-9 and TRBJ2-2, is DTGVSQNPRHKITKRGQNVTFRCDPISEHNRLYWYRQTLGQGPEFLTYFQNEAQLEKSRLLSDRFSAERPKGSFSTLEIQRTEQGDSAMYLCASSHRLAADTGELFFGEGSRLTVL.

As to this clone: Other nucleotide sequences in the sample specify the same CDR3. CDR3 protein: CASSFPGTAYGYTF. CDR3 nucleotides: TGCGCCAGCAGCTTCCCAGGCACTGCTTATGGCTACACCTTC. The V and J genes are TRBV5-1 and TRBJ1-2; D is undetermined. The CDR3 runs 14 residues. The ends were cut back, 2 bases at V and 5 bases at J, with 13 bases in the middle. CDR1 and CDR2 from the germline V gene are SGHRS and YFSETQ.

This chain connects TRBV30 to TRBJ2-5, with no clear D. Germline-derived CDR1 and CDR2 are GTSNPN and SVGIG (reference sequence). The CDR3 runs 15 residues. The germline V and J ends were trimmed by 3 bases and 3 bases, with 17 bases remaining between them. The CDR3 bases are TGTGCCTGGAGGAGGCTAGGCTCCTCCGAAGAGACCCAGTACTTC. Translating gives CAWRRLGSSEETQYF.

The gene calls are TRBV2 and TRBJ1-5; no definite D call. V was pared by 0 bases and J by 7 bases, with 4 bases between. Germline CDR1 is SNHLY and CDR2 is FYNNEI. This CDR3 contains 12 residues. In nucleotides, the CDR3 is TGTGCCAGCAGTGAAGCTATCCAGCCCCAGCATTTT. Encoded protein: CASSEAIQPQHF.

The chain recombines TRBV9 with TRBJ2-3; 10 nucleotides align to TRBD2. Trimming at V came to 4 bases and at J to 6 bases, leaving 11 bases not matched to a gene. Germline-derived CDR1 and CDR2 are SGDLS and YYNGEE. The CDR3 loop spans 16 amino acids. Here the CDR3 reads CASSPTAAGGRDTQYF. The CDR3 DNA reads TGTGCCAGCAGCCCCACAGCAGCGGGAGGGAGGGATACGCAGTATTTT.

The J gene is TRBJ1-3, the V gene TRBV15, with D uncertain. V was shortened by 3 bases and J by 3 bases, with 12 bases between the two germline ends. Germline V CDR1 and CDR2: LNHNV, YYDKDF (reference sequence). The CDR3 is 15 amino acids. CDR3 nucleotides: TGTGCCACCAGCAGGGGAGGAGACGGTGGAAACACCATATATTTT. It is translated as CATSRGGDGGNTIYF.

This sequence joins TRBV6-1 and TRBJ1-3; D gene uncertain. This CDR3 spans 14 amino acids. Germline V gene lookup returns CDR1 MNHNS and CDR2 SASEGT. Deletions cut 4 bases from V and 0 bases from J, with 7 bases between. The CDR3 reads CASSALDSGNTIYF. CDR3 nucleotides: TGTGCCAGCAGTGCTCTAGACTCTGGAAACACCATATATTTT.

This chain links TRBV7-3 with TRBJ1-1; 7 bases line up with TRBD1. The CDR3 sequence is 14 residues long. Looked up from germline, CDR1 is SGHTA and CDR2 is FQGTGA. V was pared by 2 bases and J by 3 bases, with 3 bases of the junction left unmatched. The CDR3 spells CASSLQGGHTEAFF. The CDR3 coding sequence is TGTGCCAGCAGCTTACAAGGGGGCCACACTGAAGCTTTCTTT.

V is TRBV11-2 and J is TRBJ2-1, with 7 nucleotides matching TRBD1. This CDR3 has 16 residues. Germline loops: CDR1 SGHAT, CDR2 FQNNGV. Losses at the gene ends were 5 bases for V and 6 bases for J; bases not matched to a gene: 13. Here the CDR3 reads CASSPTPTGRGNEQFF. CDR3 DNA: TGTGCCAGCAGCCCTACCCCGACAGGGAGAGGCAATGAGCAGTTCTTC.

The chain employs TRBV2 and TRBJ1-4; TRBD1 is a possible D gene (5 bases). Germline CDR1 and CDR2: SNHLY and FYNNEI. The length of the CDR3 is 13 residues. Trimming cost V 8 bases and J 6 bases, with 13 bases left between them. CDR3 nucleotide sequence: TGTGCCAGCGGGGGGGGAATTTATGAAAAACTGTTTTTT. Translation: CASGGGIYEKLFF.

V and J are TRBV11-3 and TRBJ2-1; TRBD1 matches 10 bases. Germline values: CDR1 SGHNT, CDR2 YENEEA. This CDR3 contains 15 residues. V lost 1 base and J lost 9; bases outside the gene matches: 6. The CDR3 nucleotides read TGTGCCAGCAGCTTAGGGACAGGGGGGACGGGTGAGCAGTTCTTC. Residues: CASSLGTGGTGEQFF.

This clone came up a few times. V and J are TRBV13 and TRBJ1-1, with a possible D match to TRBD1 (6 bases). In germline, CDR1 is PRHDT, CDR2 FYEKMQ (reference sequence). The CDR3 has 13 residues. Trimming stripped 5 bases from V and 4 bases from J, with 11 bases between. CDR3 in amino acids: CASSPIRGTEAFF. DNA of the CDR3: TGTGCCAGCAGCCCGATCAGGGGCACTGAAGCTTTCTTT.

This clone turned up a few times. The V and J genes are TRBV5-1 and TRBJ1-3; TRBD1 agrees at 11 bases. The V segment lost 3 bases and the J segment 1 base; nucleotides outside the gene matches: 3. The CDR3 is 16 residues long. Looked up from germline, CDR1 is SGHRS and CDR2 is YFSETQ. CDR3 DNA sequence: TGCGCCAGCAGCTCCGGACAGGGGGCATCTGGAAACACCATATATTTT. Translation gives CASSSGQGASGNTIYF.

The chain joins TRBV18 to TRBJ1-3, with D possibly TRBD1 on 6 matching bases. The CDR3 runs 16 residues. Deletions cut 2 bases from V and 0 bases from J, with 11 bases between. CDR1 and CDR2 (germline): KGHSH, LQKENI. The CDR3 spells CASSPRDKSSGNTIYF. In DNA, the CDR3 is TGTGCCAGCTCACCAAGGGACAAGAGCTCTGGAAACACCATATATTTT.

The rearrangement joins TRBV30 to TRBJ1-2; 9 nucleotides match TRBD1. The CDR3 sequence is 15 residues long. With V trimmed by 2 bases and J by 4 bases, 8 bases remained unmatched. The germline CDR1 and CDR2 sequences are GTSNPN and SVGIG (reference sequence). The CDR3 loop is CAWSRRDRDSYGYTF. CDR3 DNA sequence: TGTGCCTGGAGTAGACGGGACAGGGACTCCTATGGCTACACCTTC.